This T cell receptor (beta chain) was observed in a study of blood T cell repertoires in COVID-19. Study-wide background: Sources were T cells, B-cell-depleted T cells, or PBMCs; the material itself was cDNA or gDNA.

Under the authors' procedure: By means of reference gene primer amplification, nucleated cell counts were estimated. Here immunoSEQ multiplex PCR was the method, and the copy in TCRdb shows in-frame clones only, minus some. Clone size and the V and J calls come from that table; the DNA yielded D and trimming. This sample yields more than 150,000 clones, of which under 90% are seen a single time; around 15% belongs to the top ten. Germline V lookup: CDR1 PRHDT, CDR2 FYEKMQ (reference sequence). Between the trimmed V and J ends, which lost 4 bases and 5 bases, there was a span of 14 bases. The CDR3 totals 14 residues.

Sample: peripheral blood. V and J are TRBV13 and TRBJ1-1, with D possibly being TRBD1 (6 bases). This TCR came from a man under 40 with active or convalescent COVID-19. Here the CDR3 DNA reads TGTGCCAGCAGCTCCCTCCGGGGGGCAACTGAAGCTTTCTTT. Protein: CASSSLRGATEAFF.